The clone carrying this T cell receptor beta chain was counted once. Random-hexamer reverse transcription was applied to about 0.45 to 1 ug RNA. TCR beta CDR3 was amplified by immunoSEQ covering 54 Vbeta and 13 Jbeta. A single record per CDR3 protein comes from TCRdb applying MiXCR to the immunoSEQ multiplex PCR reads. The repertoire holds 330,000 or so distinct CDR3 sequences, about 82% seen once, with around 0.21% in the top ten. The data derive from a study of CD8 T cells in Susac syndrome. CDR1 MDHEN and CDR2 SYDVKM come from the germline V gene. With V trimmed by 4 bases and J by 0 bases, 2 bases remained unmatched. The CDR3 extends over 15 amino acids. The multiple sclerosis control group consisted of treatment-naive patients whose relapsing-remitting disease, which was either stable or active, fulfilled revised McDonald criteria. TEMRA cells were FACS-enriched, unlike CD8+ and CD4+ T cells, which were negatively isolated.

Sequenced: CD8+ T cells from PBMCs. This chain joins TRBV28 and TRBJ2-7; 11 nucleotides align to TRBD1. The sequence derives from a human donor with multiple sclerosis. CDR3 coding DNA: TGTGCCAGCAGTTGGACAGGGGGCAACTCCTACGAGCAGTACTTC. This translates into CASSWTGGNSYEQYF.